Each of the 17 T cell receptor beta chains below was sequenced from the same sample in a study of blood T cell repertoires in COVID-19 (dated by TCRdb to the early 2020s). Receptor amplification or capture employed the immunoSEQ multiplex PCR assay. TCRdb re-hosts the immuneACCESS table, in-frame sequences only. Its copies lack some clones; in the studies checked, an unresolved V gene accounts for under half of them, and the cause for the rest is not known. The sample table contains about 190,000 clones; only one count was recorded for approximately 81% of them. The ten largest clones represent roughly a fifth of the sample. Sequencing was carried out using peripheral blood. Source of these receptors: a human donor in a cohort sampled during active COVID-19.

V and J are TRBV29-1 and TRBJ2-7, with TRBD1 matching 10 bases. The CDR3 consists of 13 residues. J lost 3 bases, V lost 5 bases, and 4 bases had no gene match. Germline V gene data show CDR1 as SQVTM and CDR2 as ANQGSEA. The DNA for the CDR3 is TGCAGCGTTTCGGGACAGGGGAACTACGAGCAGTACTTC. This encodes CSVSGQGNYEQYF.

This rearrangement joins TRBV2 to TRBJ2-7; TRBD1 aligns across 7 bases. Germline V gene data show CDR1 as SNHLY and CDR2 as FYNNEI. J was trimmed by 0 bases and V by 9 bases; bases with no gene match: 5. The CDR3 runs to 13 residues. The DNA for the CDR3 is TGTGCCAGTTGGACAGGCAACTCCTACGAGCAGTACGTC. This gives the protein CASWTGNSYEQYV.

The CDR3 sequence: CASSLVSPQAGGGEQFF. CDR3 in DNA: TGCGCCAGCAGCTTGGTAAGCCCCCAAGCGGGAGGAGGTGAGCAGTTCTTC. This chain joins TRBV5-1 and TRBJ2-1; TRBD2 matches at 9 bases. Germline V lookup: CDR1 SGHRS, CDR2 YFSETQ. This CDR3 spans 17 amino acids. Losses at the gene ends were 0 bases for V and 9 bases for J; bases not matched to a gene: 13.

This chain joins TRBV19 and TRBJ1-5; D is perhaps TRBD1 (6 bases). This CDR3 has 14 residues. CDR1 LNHDA and CDR2 SQIVND come from the germline V gene (reference sequence). V lost 7 bases, J lost 3 bases, and 13 bases lay in between. The CDR3 DNA sequence: TGTGCCAGTACCGAGCGGACAGACAATCAGCCCCAGCATTTT. This sequence encodes CASTERTDNQPQHF. Drawing the rest from reference TRBV19 and TRBJ1-5, the complete variable domain is DGGITQSPKYLFRKEGQNVTLSCEQNLNHDAMYWYRQDPGQGLRLIYYSQIVNDFQKGDIAEGYSVSREKKESFPLTVTSAQKNPTAFYLCASTERTDNQPQHFGDGTRLSIL.

This clone showed up just once. J is TRBJ1-2 and V is TRBV16; possibly TRBD1 for D (5 bases). Germline CDR1 KGHSY, CDR2 FQNENV. Trimming took 4 bases from V and 7 from J, leaving 13 bases between them. This CDR3 contains 13 residues. CDR3: CASSPQRGRGYTF. CDR3 nucleotides: TGTGCCAGCAGCCCCCAGCGGGGACGTGGCTACACCTTC. The variable domain in full, with the rest retrieved from reference TRBV16 and TRBJ1-2, is GEEVAQTPKHLVRGEGQKAKLYCAPIKGHSYVFWYQQVLKNEFKFLISFQNENVFDETGMPKERFSAKCLPNSPCSLEIQATKLEDSAVYFCASSPQRGRGYTFGSGTRLTVV.

This clone was found a few times. The chain couples TRBV7-9 to TRBJ2-1; 10 bases align to TRBD2. V gave up 3 bases and J gave up 6 bases; unmatched junction bases: 11. The V gene's germline CDR1 is SEHNR and CDR2 FQNEAQ (reference sequence). CDR3 length: 17 amino acids. In DNA, the CDR3 is TGTGCCAGCAGCTTCCTCTCTAGCGGGAGTTCTGGCAATGAGCAGTTCTTC. Its protein product is CASSFLSSGSSGNEQFF.

The chain employs TRBV2 and TRBJ2-1; 8 positions match TRBD2. Germline V lookup: CDR1 SNHLY, CDR2 FYNNEI. The J segment lost 2 bases and the V segment lost 2 bases, leaving 17 bases of the junction unmatched. This CDR3 has 20 residues. The CDR3 loop reads CASSELRGLGTGQAYNEQFF. The CDR3 bases are TGTGCCAGCAGTGAATTACGGGGACTAGGAACGGGTCAAGCCTACAATGAGCAGTTCTTC.

The table lists this clone with a few counts. The same CDR3 arises from other DNA sequences in this sample as well. The genes are TRBV6-5 and TRBJ2-3; D is ambiguous. Germline V gene sequence: CDR1 MNHEY, CDR2 SVGAGI. The CDR3 has 14 residues. The V and J ends lost 6 bases and 0 bases respectively, with 10 bases between them. CDR3 loop: CASSFSPSTDTQYF. The CDR3 coding sequence is TGTGCCAGCAGCTTTAGCCCTAGCACAGATACGCAGTATTTT.

This chain links TRBV5-4 with TRBJ1-1, with D possibly being TRBD1 (6 bases). Germline V lookup: CDR1 SGHNT, CDR2 YYREEE (reference sequence). This CDR3 region has 14 residues. V was pared by 5 bases and J by 5 bases, with 16 bases between. DNA for the CDR3: TGTGCCAGCAGGACAGGCGGTTCTGTAACTGAAGCTTTCTTT. Residues: CASRTGGSVTEAFF.

This chain links TRBV2 with TRBJ1-5, with D possibly TRBD1 on 6 matching bases. V was cut by 8 bases and J by 1 base, with 15 bases left in between. The length of the CDR3 is 15 residues. Germline V gene lookup returns CDR1 SNHLY and CDR2 FYNNEI. CDR3 residues: CASQGRFGSNQPQHF. The DNA of the CDR3 is TGTGCCAGCCAGGGGCGTTTCGGGAGCAATCAGCCCCAGCATTTT.

This clone has only one observation. The CDR3 reads CASSQSGRNSPLHF. The CDR3 DNA is TGTGCCAGCAGCCAGTCAGGGAGGAATTCACCCCTCCACTTT. The J gene is TRBJ1-6, the V gene TRBV3-1 (or the pseudogene TRBV3-2); D perhaps matches TRBD1 (5 bases). Germline V gene sequence: CDR1 LGHDT, CDR2 YNNKEL (reference sequence). The CDR3 spans 14 residues. Trimming removed 3 bases at V and 7 bases at J, with 10 bases between.

The rearrangement links TRBV14 to TRBJ2-2; 16 nucleotides match TRBD2. Trimming removed 5 bases from V and 5 bases from J; junction bases left unmatched: 11. Germline CDR1 and CDR2: SGHDN and FVKESK. This CDR3 spans 19 amino acids. CDR3 DNA sequence: TGTGCCAGCAGCAAGTACCCGGGACTAGCGGGGGGGCCTACCGGGGAGCTGTTTTTT. It translates to CASSKYPGLAGGPTGELFF.

The chain joins TRBV7-9 to TRBJ1-5; D unclear. V lost 2 bases to trimming and J lost 7 bases, with 6 bases between them. Germline loops: CDR1 SEHNR, CDR2 FQNEAQ (reference sequence). This CDR3 has 12 residues. The CDR3 region is CASSLNGQPQHF. In DNA, the CDR3 is TGTGCCAGCAGCTTAAACGGGCAGCCCCAGCATTTT.

The chain is built from TRBV10-3 and TRBJ1-5; 9 nucleotides align to TRBD1. This CDR3 is built from 15 residues. Germline CDR1 reads ENHRY; CDR2 reads SYGVKD. V shed 8 bases and J 5 bases; nucleotides not matched to a gene: 10. The CDR3 reads CAIGVRDRVDQPQHF. CDR3 sequence (DNA): TGTGCCATCGGAGTCCGGGACAGGGTAGATCAGCCCCAGCATTTT.

The chain is built from TRBV2 and TRBJ2-2; 11 nucleotides align to TRBD2. The CDR3 consists of 16 residues. The V gene end was trimmed by 6 bases and the J gene end by 2 bases; junction bases not matched to a gene: 5. CDR1 is SNHLY, CDR2 FYNNEI, per germline. This CDR3 is CASRYSGGANTGELFF. In DNA form, the CDR3 reads TGTGCCAGCAGATATAGCGGGGGGGCCAACACCGGGGAGCTGTTTTTT.

This sequence joins TRBV30 and TRBJ2-7; 10 bases line up with TRBD1. The CDR3 is 17 amino acids. Germline loops: CDR1 GTSNPN, CDR2 SVGIG (reference sequence). V gave up 1 base and J gave up 9 bases; unmatched junction bases: 18. The CDR3 sequence is CAWSDRRDRGGILGQYF. The DNA for the CDR3 is TGTGCCTGGAGTGACCGGAGGGACAGGGGAGGAATTTTAGGGCAGTACTTC. Full variable domain (outside the CDR3, taken from reference TRBV30 and TRBJ2-7): SQTIHQWPATLVQPVGSPLSLECTVEGTSNPNLYWYRQAAGRGLQLLFYSVGIGQISSEVPQNLSASRPQDRQFILSSKKLLLSDSGFYLCAWSDRRDRGGILGQYFGPGTRLTVT.

The V and J genes are TRBV28 and TRBJ1-1; TRBD1 agrees at 11 bases. Trimming at V came to 8 bases and at J to 7 bases, leaving 6 bases not matched to a gene. CDR1 and CDR2 from the germline V gene are MDHEN and SYDVKM. The CDR3 spans 13 residues. The CDR3 coding sequence is TGTGCCAGCCCGGGACAGGGGGACAATGAAGCTTTCTTT. Protein: CASPGQGDNEAFF.